This entry describes one T cell receptor beta chain. This table comes from immunoSEQ multiplex PCR, and its TCRdb copy is limited to in-frame clones, with some not included. The data hold approximately 210,000 clones, with around nine tenths observed a single time. Germline CDR1 SGHRS, CDR2 YFSETQ. This CDR3 is built from 12 residues. V lost 5 bases and J 5 bases, leaving 7 bases between the germline ends. This sample is part of a study of blood T cell repertoires in COVID-19. The rearrangement links TRBV5-1 to TRBJ1-4; D is unresolved. What was sequenced was PBMCs or T cells enriched from blood (not recorded which). The source is a man aged 25-40 years in a cohort exposed to, infected with or recovered from COVID-19 (not recorded which). CDR3 nucleotide sequence: TGCGCCAGCAGTTCGGAGAATGAAAAACTGTTTTTT. It codes for CASSSENEKLFF.